These 7 T cell receptor beta chains originate from one sample sequenced in a study of neurological immune-mediated disorders. Via MiXCR, TCRdb re-called the 5' RACE reads, giving one row per CDR3 protein. The table lists about 21,000 distinct CDR3 sequences, around 14% of them singletons, with over 12% in the top ten. The specimen sequenced was PBMCs. Every receptor here comes from a female donor with HTLV-1-associated myelopathy (HAM/TSP).

This clonotype was detected many times. The chain links TRBV20-1 to TRBJ2-3; 9 positions match TRBD1. The length of the CDR3 is 12 residues. Per the germline V gene, CDR1 is DFQATT and CDR2 is SNEGSKA (reference sequence). J lost 9 bases, V lost 4 bases, and 5 bases had no gene match. CDR3 DNA: TGCAGTGCTATGGGACAGGGATGGACGCAGTATTTT. Translating gives CSAMGQGWTQYF.

This clonotype was observed at least ten times. This chain connects TRBV12-3 or TRBV12-4 to TRBJ2-5, with D perhaps TRBD1 (5 bases). The CDR3 loop spans 14 amino acids. The V and J ends lost 4 bases and 8 bases respectively, with 17 bases between them. DNA for the CDR3: TGTGCCAGCAGTTCTCTAGGGGTGCGTGGAACCCAGTACTTC. It is translated as CASSSLGVRGTQYF.

By share, this clonotype counts as medium-sized. The chain carries TRBV4-3 and TRBJ2-7; no clear D. The V end was cut by 0 bases, the J end by 3 bases, with 6 bases between. Germline CDR1 reads LGHNA; CDR2 reads YSLEER. The CDR3 consists of 13 residues. The CDR3 region has the DNA TGCGCCAGCAGCCAAGAACGCCGCTACGAGCAGTACTTC. Residues: CASSQERRYEQYF.

The sample holds many counts of this clonotype. The V call is TRBV6-4, the J call TRBJ2-6; the match to TRBD2 covers 7 bases. The CDR3 has 16 amino acids. Unmatched junction bases numbered 3, after V lost 0 bases and J lost 4 bases. Germline V gives CDR1 MRHNA, CDR2 SNTAGT. The CDR3 coding sequence is TGTGCCAGCAGTGACTCGAAGGGAGGGGGGGCCAACGTCCTGACTTTC. Translated, it gives CASSDSKGGGANVLTF.

This clonotype was counted once. Here the CDR3 DNA reads TGCGCCAGCAGCTTGGATGTCTACGAGCAGTACTTC. As protein: CASSLDVYEQYF. The chain carries TRBV5-1 and TRBJ2-7, with D unclear. The V end lost 0 bases, the J end lost 3 bases, and 4 bases lay between the germline ends. This CDR3 is built from 12 residues. Germline V gene data show CDR1 as SGHRS and CDR2 as YFSETQ. The whole variable domain, remainder taken from reference TRBV5-1 and TRBJ2-7, is KAGVTQTPRYLIKTRGQQVTLSCSPISGHRSVSWYQQTPGQGLQFLFEYFSETQRNKGNFPGRFSGRQFSNSRSEMNVSTLELGDSALYLCASSLDVYEQYFGPGTRLTVT.

This clonotype was counted many times. The V call is TRBV20-1, the J call TRBJ1-6, with a possible D match to TRBD1 (6 bases). V gave up 0 bases and J gave up 5 bases, with 11 bases separating them. Germline V gives CDR1 DFQATT, CDR2 SNEGSKA (reference sequence). CDR3 length equals 15 residues. The chain's CDR3 is CSAREDTGHNSPLHF. CDR3 nucleotide sequence: TGCAGTGCTAGAGAAGATACAGGGCATAATTCACCCCTCCACTTT.

This clonotype was seen repeatedly, ten times or more. The V call is TRBV9, the J call TRBJ2-6; no reliable D call. V shed 3 bases and J shed 4 bases, with 8 bases lying between them. The CDR3 is 14 residues long. Looked up from germline, CDR1 is SGDLS and CDR2 is YYNGEE. CDR3 sequence reads: CASSGLSGANVLTF. The CDR3 DNA follows: TGTGCCAGCAGCGGCCTGTCCGGGGCCAACGTCCTGACTTTC.